The subject of this entry is one T cell receptor (beta chain). Only one count was recorded for this clone. The antigen it recognizes is unknown. No qualities accompany the bases; no much larger clone lies one base away. The same CDR3 also results from other DNA sequences found in this sample. TCRbeta CDR3 regions were amplified from genomic DNA using the immunoSEQ Assay, a bias-controlled multiplex PCR. The study's processing was this. The number of nucleated cells in each sample was estimated by amplification of reference gene primers within the assay. Sequence reads were collapsed and filtered to measure the absolute abundance of every unique TCRbeta CDR3 rearrangement. For each sample, productive Simpson clonality was calculated as the square root of Simpson's diversity index over productive rearrangements. The source is immuneACCESS, and TCRdb retained only in-frame sequences with V and J called. Part of the clones is not carried over; for the studies checked, unresolved V genes explain less than half of this, and the remainder is unexplained. Clonal size and the V and J genes are those of that table, whereas D and trimming came from the DNA. The sample table lists around 250,000 clones, approximately 86% of them with a count of one. About 7.6% of the sample comes from the top ten.

This specimen belongs to a study of blood T cell repertoires in COVID-19 (dated by TCRdb to 2018 to 2020). Looking at the study overall: Samples covering the acute and convalescent phases of COVID-19 were provided by collaborators in the United States, Italy and Spain. A de-identified subject ID, COVID-19 status, age in years and sex were almost always included in the sample metadata. Samples came from the ongoing ImmuneRACE study (first 160 participants) plus 1,254 subjects from 6 global collaborators. The material from the prospective study consisted of cDNA or gDNA derived from T cells, B-cell-depleted T cells, or PBMCs. Subjects who had been exposed to COVID-19, were actively infected with it, or had recovered from it provided the deeply sampled blood TCRbeta repertoires that made up the dataset. Where HLA class I and class II types were available, the types were taken from metadata supplied by the sample provider, not from assay-based typing. The repertoires were made available in a free public database intended to serve as a resource for research on the immune response to SARS-CoV-2.

The collaborating institutions used their own protocols to collect whole blood in K2EDTA tubes. For TCRbeta analysis, collaborators shipped samples as frozen whole blood, isolated PBMCs, or DNA extracted from either of those sample types. The investigation overall reported the following: The amount of clinical and demographic metadata varied by source and participant and was provided uncurated.

According to the germline V gene, CDR1 reads SGHNT and CDR2 reads YENEEA. The CDR3 runs 13 amino acids, cysteine and phenylalanine included. This entry keeps only the CDR3 DNA: 39 bases, framed from base 1. V and J are trimmed by 1 base and 4 bases, and the gene matches miss 0 bases of the junction. The chain is made from TRBV11-3 and TRBJ1-1, with TRBD1 matching 7 junction bases. This receptor was taken from a woman in her seventies with active or convalescent COVID-19. Sequencing was carried out using peripheral blood. The CDR3 reads CASSLAGGTEAFF. The bases read TGTGCCAGCAGCTTAGCAGGGGGCACTGAAGCTTTCTTT.